The text below deals with one T cell receptor (beta chain). The assay was immunoSEQ multiplex PCR, and TCRdb's table has in-frame clones only and misses some. Among approximately 100,000 clones listed, roughly nine tenths were seen once. V was pared by 3 bases and J by 3 bases, with 9 bases between. This CDR3 is built from 14 residues. In germline, CDR1 is LGHDT, CDR2 YNNKEL (reference sequence). This record belongs to a study of blood T cell repertoires in COVID-19. About the study: PBMCs, B-cell-depleted T cells, or T cells were the source of the cDNA or gDNA that made up the material.

The sequenced sample consisted of peripheral blood. The source is a woman in her fifties or sixties with acute or convalescent COVID-19. J is TRBJ1-5 and V is TRBV3-1 (or the pseudogene TRBV3-2), with D maybe TRBD1 (5 bases). In nucleotides, the CDR3 is TGTGCCAGCAGCCACGGGGGGAACAATCAGCCCCAGCATTTT. Its translation: CASSHGGNNQPQHF.